The 9 T cell receptor beta chains presented below share a single source sample, sequenced in a study of cytomegalovirus exposure and HLA in healthy donors (dated 2017 in TCRdb). Receptor amplification or capture employed the immunoSEQ multiplex PCR assay. The multiplex PCR relied on a mix of 60 forward primers for TCR Vbeta segments and 13 reverse primers for TCR Jbeta segments. TCRdb mirrors the immuneACCESS table, restricted to in-frame sequences. Some clones are absent from its copies; in checked studies, under half trace to an unresolved V gene, and the reason for the others is unknown. The sample has some 130,000 clones on record, 70% to 80% of them singletons. The ten most abundant clones make up less than 4% of the sample. The sequencing input was PBMCs. These receptors were collected from a man aged 25-40 years in good health and CMV-seronegative.

This clone was recorded a few times. J is TRBJ2-7 and V is TRBV2; 14 nucleotides agree with TRBD2. Germline V lookup: CDR1 SNHLY, CDR2 FYNNEI. J lost 6 bases, V lost 6 bases, and 7 bases had no gene match. This CDR3 has 15 amino acids. CDR3 residues: CASSLGLAGASEQYF. CDR3 DNA sequence: TGTGCCAGCAGCTTGGGACTAGCGGGAGCTTCCGAGCAGTACTTC.

There are a few counts of this clone. The chain has TRBV2 and TRBJ2-5; D not certain. The CDR3 sequence is 13 residues long. V lost 4 bases to trimming and J lost 4 bases, with 10 bases between them. Germline CDR1 SNHLY, CDR2 FYNNEI. CDR3 residues: CASSVLGVETQYF. CDR3 DNA: TGTGCCAGCAGTGTTTTAGGAGTAGAGACCCAGTACTTC.

This clone has a single count. The chain joins TRBV2 to TRBJ2-1, with D tentatively TRBD2 (5 bases). Between the trimmed V and J ends, which lost 11 bases and 7 bases, there was a span of 18 bases. Germline assignment: CDR1 SNHLY and CDR2 FYNNEI. The CDR3 runs 13 residues. The chain's CDR3 is CAGKVFRDNEQFF. DNA for the CDR3: TGTGCCGGCAAGGTCTTTCGGGATAATGAGCAGTTCTTC.

This sequence joins TRBV4-3 and TRBJ1-5; D unresolved. The CDR3 is made up of 15 amino acids. CDR1 is LGHNA, CDR2 YSLEER, per germline. V lost 4 bases and J 1 base, leaving 11 bases between the germline ends. The CDR3, as DNA: TGCGCCAGCAGCCCCCGCTCCGAGAGCAATCAGCCCCAGCATTTT. Residues: CASSPRSESNQPQHF.

This sequence joins TRBV19 and TRBJ2-7, with 9 bases that match TRBD2. CDR1 and CDR2 (germline): LNHDA, SQIVND (reference sequence). J lost 5 bases, V lost 2 bases, and 7 bases had no gene match. The CDR3 spans 15 residues. CDR3 DNA: TGTGCCAGTAGTATAAAGGGCGGGGGGGCCCACGAGCAGTACTTC. Translation gives CASSIKGGGAHEQYF. Variable domain in full (rest from reference TRBV19 and TRBJ2-7): DGGITQSPKYLFRKEGQNVTLSCEQNLNHDAMYWYRQDPGQGLRLIYYSQIVNDFQKGDIAEGYSVSREKKESFPLTVTSAQKNPTAFYLCASSIKGGGAHEQYFGPGTRLTVT.

The chain is built from TRBV6-1 and TRBJ2-3; D is uncertain. Germline V CDR1 and CDR2: MNHNS, SASEGT. The germline V and J ends were trimmed by 3 bases and 6 bases, with 4 bases remaining between them. This CDR3 is built from 11 residues. The CDR3 nucleotides read TGTGCCAGCAGTGAGCGGGATACGCAGTATTTT. This codes for CASSERDTQYF.

The V call is TRBV4-2, the J call TRBJ1-5; possibly TRBD1 for D (5 bases). CDR1 LGHNA and CDR2 YNFKEQ come from the germline V gene. Trimming pared 4 bases from V and 1 base from J, leaving 11 bases between. The CDR3 extends over 15 amino acids. The CDR3 DNA reads as TGTGCCAGCAGCCGAACGGACACCAGCAATCAGCCCCAGCATTTT. The encoded protein is CASSRTDTSNQPQHF.

This rearrangement joins TRBV6-5 to TRBJ2-7; 9 bases are shared with TRBD1. From germline, CDR1 is MNHEY and CDR2 SVGAGI. The CDR3 consists of 14 residues. J was trimmed by 3 bases and V by 3 bases; bases with no gene match: 3. This CDR3 is CASSYGQGNYEQYF. The CDR3, as DNA: TGTGCCAGCAGTTATGGACAGGGGAACTACGAGCAGTACTTC.

The gene calls are TRBV6-1 and TRBJ2-7; the match to TRBD2 covers 8 bases. CDR1 is MNHNS, CDR2 SASEGT, per germline. V gave up 6 bases and J gave up 5 bases; unmatched junction bases: 9. This CDR3 is built from 14 residues. CDR3: CASRVPGLGDEQYF. The CDR3 nucleotides are TGTGCCAGCAGGGTTCCGGGACTAGGGGACGAGCAGTACTTC.